The following is a T cell receptor beta chain sequence with its context. This clonotype was observed many times. There is no known antigen for this receptor. Per-base quality was not reported, and no clone a single base away is much larger than it. This sample was included in a study of T cells in Graves' hyperthyroidism and ophthalmopathy (dated by TCRdb to between 2018 and 2021). With respect to the entire study: Peripheral blood was collected at initial diagnosis, before any treatment. To identify TCR V-J signatures that set the groups apart, the researchers used a discovery cohort of about a hundred patients, made up of around 42 with Graves' ophthalmopathy and 57 with stable Graves' hyperthyroidism. An independent validation cohort of fewer than 20 hyperthyroidism patients and 17 patients who later progressed to ophthalmopathy tested prospective prediction of ophthalmopathy. The 75 to 100 discovery patients were randomly split 7:3 into training and test sets. In addition, the study compared T-cell repertoires in thyroid tissue and in blood from roughly six Graves' hyperthyroidism patients. Once sampling was done, hyperthyroidism patients were given methimazole at a starting dose of 30 mg daily, whereas ophthalmopathy patients were given high-dose intravenous methylprednisolone. The paper describes TCR Vbeta CDR3 sequencing of some 130 peripheral blood samples, made up of 43 ophthalmopathy patients, roughly 80 hyperthyroidism patients and roughly 17 progressor patients.

Here is what the overall study found, with its caveats: Most expanded thyroid clonotypes (frequency above 0.001) were also found in blood, which suggests that blood repertoires may mirror thyroid immune responses. No statistical method was used to fix the sample size in advance, and group allocation was not hidden from the investigators. In cross-validation, a model built on a 13 V-J signature told ophthalmopathy apart from stable hyperthyroidism with approximately 90% sensitivity and around 81% specificity, and in testing the same model reached 80%/75%. During validation, the model predicted progression to ophthalmopathy a median of approximately 6 months ahead of onset, with almost 71% sensitivity and about 72% specificity.

From its cysteine to its phenylalanine, the CDR3 spans 14 amino acids. Left in the record is the CDR3 DNA by itself, 42 bases read in frame from the first base. From the germline V gene (reference sequence), CDR1 is SEHNR and CDR2 is FQNEAQ. Cut back by 0 bases and 0 bases, the V and J ends lie 5 bases apart. Ophthalmopathy patients had moderately to severely active disease, Clinical Activity Score of at least 3, NOSPECS grade of at least 4, and duration under 3 months. The study excluded patients with uncontrolled infections, other autoimmune diseases, pregnancy or lactation. Diagnoses were based on clinical symptoms, serum thyroxine and TRAb, thyroid ultrasound and orbital computed tomography. Ficoll-Paque density gradient centrifugation was used to isolate PBMCs from about 10 ml of fresh peripheral blood. Total RNA was extracted using Trizol reagent, and RNA quality was assessed on an Agilent 2100 Bioanalyzer.

Amplification of TCR beta CDR3 regions was carried out from RNA transcripts. For the first round of RT-PCR on the TCR CDR3, the HTBI primer set was used together with the Qiagen OneStep RT-PCR kit. A second multiplex PCR round built the libraries, followed by size selection and purification. The libraries were sequenced on an Illumina HiSeq2000 using paired-end 100 bp reads. The study's own analysis went as follows. SOAPnuke was used to process the raw data, with reads discarded if the reads contained adapters or uncalled bases, had a mean Phred below 15, or lacked an exact constant-primer or identifier match. COPE v1.2.5 was used to merge high-quality paired reads, and clonotypes were defined as unique nucleotide sequences. MiTCR v1.1 was used to align the clonotypes against IMGT TRBV, TRBD and TRBJ reference segments. The analysis included only V-J combinations with a frequency above 0.0001, which together covered roughly 99% of the repertoires. A TCS score was defined as the ratio of F50 (clonal expansion) to E x V (chaos), with BLOSUM62-based TCRdist applied between CDR3 peptides within each V-J. Welch's t-statistics and random forest reduced 450 to 600 V-J features to under 15, which were used in a naive Bayes classifier (R e1071). TCRdb reworked the public reads: Q25 trimming with fastp, MiXCR clone assembly, productive beta chains retained. Duplicate CDR3 protein sequences are folded into a single record with the most common DNA and genes. The V and J calls reflect TCRdb's pipeline rather than the authors' work. This sample holds about 400,000 distinct CDR3 sequences; more than 13% were observed only once. Of the sample, 25% to 30% is held by the ten largest clones.

The sequence was collected from a man aged 45-65 years with Graves' ophthalmopathy. The chain was built from TRBV7-9 and TRBJ1-1; the D segment cannot be called with confidence. Sequenced: blood. DNA sequence: TGTGCCAGCAGCTTAGCGCGTATGAACACTGAAGCTTTCTTT. Its product reads: CASSLARMNTEAFF. Here the CDR3 is joined to the reference TRBV7-9 and TRBJ1-1 genes, and the full variable domain is: DTGVSQNPRHKITKRGQNVTFRCDPISEHNRLYWYRQTLGQGPEFLTYFQNEAQLEKSRLLSDRFSAERPKGSFSTLEIQRTEQGDSAMYLCASSLARMNTEAFFGQGTRLTVV.